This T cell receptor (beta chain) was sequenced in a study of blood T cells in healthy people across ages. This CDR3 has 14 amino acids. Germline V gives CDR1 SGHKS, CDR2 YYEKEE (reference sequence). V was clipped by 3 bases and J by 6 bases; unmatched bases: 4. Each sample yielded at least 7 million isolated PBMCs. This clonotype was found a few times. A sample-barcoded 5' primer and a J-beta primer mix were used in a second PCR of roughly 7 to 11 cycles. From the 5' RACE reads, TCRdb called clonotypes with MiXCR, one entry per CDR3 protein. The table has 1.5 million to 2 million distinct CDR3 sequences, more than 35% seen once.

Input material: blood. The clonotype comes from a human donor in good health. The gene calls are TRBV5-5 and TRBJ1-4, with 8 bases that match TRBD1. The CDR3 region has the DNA TGTGCCAGCAGCTCAAAGACAGGGGATGAAAAACTGTTTTTT. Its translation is CASSSKTGDEKLFF.